This entry features one T cell receptor (beta chain) sequence. Antigen specificity is unknown. The entry originates in a study of T cell repertoires in cytomegalovirus infection. About the research overall: Based on public TCR beta signatures, there were indications of CMV infection and of a matching HLA type.

Whole-study results and caveats: Individuals carrying CMV plus the relevant HLA were identified by cumulative frequency of public TCR beta families. CMV-specific TCR beta clonotypes restricted by HLA-C dominated the ex vivo response.

TCRdb itself ran the reads through MiXCR, one entry per CDR3 protein. The sample records 750,000 to 950,000 distinct CDR3 sequences, 25% to 35% being singletons. This CDR3 has 14 residues. V shed 4 bases, J shed 5 bases, and the junction held 4 bases outside the gene matches. The sample was cultured CD8+ T cells from PBMCs, taken from culture after CMV antigen stimulation. The sequence came from a human donor in good health (CMV status not recorded). Some clones in this sample may be carry-over from other donors' samples. This chain connects TRBV12-3 or TRBV12-4 to TRBJ1-4, with 7 nucleotides matching TRBD1. In DNA form, the CDR3 reads TGTGCCAGCAGTTCGGGACAGCCCAATGAAAAACTGTTTTTT. The encoded protein is CASSSGQPNEKLFF.